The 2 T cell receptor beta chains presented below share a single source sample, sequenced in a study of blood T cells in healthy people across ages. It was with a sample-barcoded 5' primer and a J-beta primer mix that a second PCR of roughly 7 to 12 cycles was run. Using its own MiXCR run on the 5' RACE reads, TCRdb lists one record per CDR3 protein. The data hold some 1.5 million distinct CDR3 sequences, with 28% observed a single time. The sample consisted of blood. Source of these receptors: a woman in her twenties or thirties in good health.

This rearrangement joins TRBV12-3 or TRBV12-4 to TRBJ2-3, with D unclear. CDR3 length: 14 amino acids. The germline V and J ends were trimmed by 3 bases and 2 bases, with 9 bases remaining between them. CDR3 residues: CASSLERTTDTQYF. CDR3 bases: TGTGCCAGCAGTTTGGAGAGAACCACAGATACGCAGTATTTT.

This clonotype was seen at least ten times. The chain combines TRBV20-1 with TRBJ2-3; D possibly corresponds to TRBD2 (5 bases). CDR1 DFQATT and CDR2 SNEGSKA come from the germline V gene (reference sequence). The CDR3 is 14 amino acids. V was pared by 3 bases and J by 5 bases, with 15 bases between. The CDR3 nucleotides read TGCAGTGCTAGCGGGATCGTGTTATTAGATACGCAGTATTTT. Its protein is CSASGIVLLDTQYF.